These 14 T cell receptor beta chains were sequenced from one sample in a study of T cells in narcolepsy. The data were produced by immunoSEQ multiplex PCR, yet TCRdb's version contains in-frame clones alone and is incomplete. Altogether 30,000 or so clones are present, over 80% being singletons, with the ten largest covering about 0.84%. The sample was CD45RA- memory CD4+ T cells from PBMCs. All receptors come from a human donor with narcolepsy.

V gene TRBV6-1 combines with J gene TRBJ1-5; tentatively, D is TRBD1 (5 bases). Deletions cut 3 bases from V and 4 bases from J, with 7 bases between. Looked up from germline, CDR1 is MNHNS and CDR2 is SASEGT. This CDR3 contains 13 residues. CDR3 in amino acids: CASSDWGNQPQHF. In DNA, the CDR3 is TGTGCCAGCAGTGATTGGGGGAATCAGCCCCAGCATTTT.

The CDR3 DNA is TGTGCCAGCAGCGTAGAGGGACAGGGAAATTCACCCCTCCACTTT. It encodes CASSVEGQGNSPLHF. The chain couples TRBV9 to TRBJ1-6, with TRBD1 matching over 9 bases. Germline trimming cut 0 bases from V and 7 bases from J; bases unmatched to any gene: 2. CDR1 and CDR2 from the germline V gene are SGDLS and YYNGEE. The length of the CDR3 is 15 residues.

The chain joins TRBV27 to TRBJ2-5; possible D gene TRBD1, 5 bases. The CDR3 spans 12 residues. Germline V lookup: CDR1 MNHEY, CDR2 SMNVEV (reference sequence). Between the trimmed V and J ends, which lost 6 bases and 5 bases, there was a span of 10 bases. In DNA, the CDR3 is TGTGCCAGCAGACGTCCAGGGGAGACCCAGTACTTC. This gives the protein CASRRPGETQYF.

V and J are TRBV5-8 and TRBJ2-7; D remains unclear. Trimming cost V 5 bases and J 2 bases, with 17 bases left between them. Germline loops: CDR1 SGHTS, CDR2 YDEGEE. The CDR3 contains 15 residues. DNA of the CDR3: TGTGCCAGCAGACCCGAGTGGCCGCGAACCTACGAGCAGTACTTC. The encoded protein is CASRPEWPRTYEQYF.

This chain links TRBV30 with TRBJ2-1; D might be TRBD1 or TRBD2, each matching 7 bases. CDR1 is GTSNPN and CDR2 is SVGIG in the germline V gene (reference sequence). The CDR3 length is 13 residues. V lost 2 bases and J 7 bases, leaving 12 bases between the germline ends. The CDR3 DNA reads as TGTGCCTGGAGTCCCCAGGGGGGGAATGAGCAGTTCTTC. Protein: CAWSPQGGNEQFF.

J is TRBJ2-6 and V is TRBV4-1; 8 bases align to TRBD1. This CDR3 has 18 residues. The junction had 7 bases not matched to a gene; V was cut back by 3 bases and J by 0 bases. The germline V gene has CDR1 MGHRA and CDR2 YSYEKL. This CDR3 reads CASSHAPGQASGANVLTF. The CDR3, as DNA: TGCGCCAGCAGCCATGCCCCGGGACAGGCCTCTGGGGCCAACGTCCTGACTTTC.

This chain links TRBV7-8 with TRBJ2-7; D gene ambiguous. V lost 7 bases and J 0 bases, leaving 7 bases between the germline ends. Germline V lookup: CDR1 SGHVS, CDR2 FQNEAQ. This CDR3 spans 12 amino acids. The CDR3 spells CASTSPSYEQYF. The CDR3 DNA follows: TGTGCCAGCACGTCTCCCTCCTACGAGCAGTACTTC. Full variable domain (missing parts from reference TRBV7-8 and TRBJ2-7): GAGVSQSPRYKVAKRGQDVALRCDPISGHVSLFWYQQALGQGPEFLTYFQNEAQLDKSGLPSDRFFAERPEGSVSTLKIQRTQQEDSAVYLCASTSPSYEQYFGPGTRLTVT.

CDR3 coding DNA: TGTGCCAGTAACACCGGGACAGGGTATTCACCCCTCCACTTT. Encoded protein: CASNTGTGYSPLHF. The J gene is TRBJ1-6, the V gene TRBV19, with 9 bases aligning to TRBD1. The CDR3 covers 14 residues. The trim removed 7 bases at V and 8 bases at J, leaving 6 bases unmatched. Germline-derived CDR1 and CDR2 are LNHDA and SQIVND (reference sequence).

As DNA, the CDR3 is TGTGCCAGCAGTTTAATCAGGGTCAACACTGAAGCTTTCTTT. Translation gives CASSLIRVNTEAFF. The chain couples TRBV28 to TRBJ1-1; possibly TRBD1 for D (5 bases). From germline, CDR1 is MDHEN and CDR2 SYDVKM. Trimming took 2 bases from V and 2 from J, leaving 9 bases between them. The CDR3 covers 14 residues.

Concerning this clone itself: The identical CDR3 is also encoded by other nucleotide sequences in the sample. V usage is TRBV4-1 and J usage is TRBJ2-7; TRBD1 matches 7 bases. Germline V lookup: CDR1 MGHRA, CDR2 YSYEKL. The CDR3 is made up of 16 amino acids. V shed 0 bases and J 2 bases; nucleotides not matched to a gene: 7. This CDR3 is CASSQEYGRGTYEQYF. The CDR3 coding sequence is TGCGCCAGCAGCCAAGAATACGGCAGGGGGACCTACGAGCAGTACTTC.

The genes are TRBV7-6 and TRBJ2-7; 10 bases are shared with TRBD1. The CDR3 contains 16 residues. Germline V gene sequence: CDR1 SGHVS, CDR2 FNYEAQ. Germline trimming cut 5 bases from V and 2 bases from J; bases unmatched to any gene: 9. CDR3 amino acids: CASSTRTGGNPYEQYF. In DNA, the CDR3 is TGTGCCAGCAGCACCAGGACAGGGGGTAATCCCTACGAGCAGTACTTC.

The V gene is TRBV6-4, the J gene TRBJ1-1; tentative D call: TRBD1 (6 bases). The ends were cut back, 6 bases at V and 1 base at J, with 9 bases in the middle. The CDR3 has 13 amino acids. The germline V gene encodes CDR1 MRHNA and CDR2 SNTAGT. The CDR3 protein is CASRRTENTEAFF. CDR3 bases: TGTGCCAGCAGACGGACAGAGAACACTGAAGCTTTCTTT.

This sequence joins TRBV11-3 and TRBJ2-7, with TRBD2 identical over 7 bases. The junction had 5 bases not matched to a gene; V was cut back by 6 bases and J by 0 bases. Germline assignment: CDR1 SGHNT and CDR2 YENEEA. The CDR3 totals 14 residues. The CDR3 nucleotides are TGTGCCAGCAGTCCGGGAGGAAGCTCCTACGAGCAGTACTTC. Translation: CASSPGGSSYEQYF.

This clone was observed a few times. The J gene is TRBJ2-3, the V gene TRBV15; D is uncertain. Looked up from germline, CDR1 is LNHNV and CDR2 is YYDKDF (reference sequence). Between the trimmed V and J ends, which lost 1 base and 6 bases, there was a span of 8 bases. This CDR3 spans 13 amino acids. The chain's CDR3 is CATSRGGVDTQYF. CDR3 nucleotides: TGTGCCACCAGCAGAGGCGGAGTCGATACGCAGTATTTT.